At least ten counts were recorded for the clone carrying this TCR beta chain. Its antigen is not identified. Assembly of TCR beta libraries relied on iRepertoire HTBI primers together with Arm-PCR of CDR3 regions. One entry per CDR3 protein results from TCRdb running MiXCR on the multiplex PCR reads. Of over 350,000 distinct CDR3 sequences listed, approximately 15% are singletons. In germline, CDR1 is SEHNR, CDR2 FQNEAQ (reference sequence). Trimming took off 1 base at V and 8 bases at J, with 9 bases between the two ends. There are 13 residues in the CDR3. The sample belongs to a study of regulatory T cells in long-lasting Graves disease. Whole-study findings and limits: Persistent Graves' disease cases displayed lower TCR diversity than newly diagnosed ones. There were preferences for TRBV28, TRBJ1-2 and TRBJ2-5 in persistent disease.

Time point indicated: newly diagnosed GD, antithyroid drugs for less than 3 months. The TCR library was made from RNA that had been extracted from PBMCs in TRIzol. EDTA tubes collected 7.5 to 9.5 milliliters of peripheral blood. These sequences were also reported in another study, on T cells in Graves' hyperthyroidism and ophthalmopathy.

The sample here was peripheral blood mononuclear cells (PBMCs), taken at new diagnosis, from a patient treated with antithyroid drugs. The TCR sequence derives from a woman aged 40 to 55 with Graves disease. The V gene is TRBV7-9, the J gene TRBJ2-1; TRBD2 might be the D (6 bases). In nucleotides, the CDR3 is TGTGCCAGCAGCTTAGGGGGGAGGTATGAGCAGTTCTTC. Encoded protein: CASSLGGRYEQFF. The whole variable domain, filled in from reference TRBV7-9 and TRBJ2-1, reads DTGVSQNPRHKITKRGQNVTFRCDPISEHNRLYWYRQTLGQGPEFLTYFQNEAQLEKSRLLSDRFSAERPKGSFSTLEIQRTEQGDSAMYLCASSLGGRYEQFFGPGTRLTVL.